The rows below give T cell receptor beta chains drawn from one sample of a study of regulatory T cells in long-lasting Graves disease. TCRdb redid the calling of the multiplex PCR reads with MiXCR, one entry per CDR3 protein. The repertoire holds roughly 610,000 distinct CDR3 sequences, roughly 15% seen once, with 18% in the top ten. The sample was also reused in another study, on T cells in Graves' hyperthyroidism and ophthalmopathy.

This specimen consisted of peripheral blood mononuclear cells (PBMCs), obtained at new diagnosis, from a patient treated with antithyroid drugs. Receptor source: a woman in her thirties with Graves disease. Both conserved end residues are part of each CDR3. The D gene is left open where the match is weak. Clone size appears in some rows only: once, few, many, or a class for an expanded clone.

>TRBV9|TRBJ2-1|-|-
TGTGCCAGCAGCGCGACTCTTTACAATGAGCAGTTCTTC
CASSATLYNEQFF
>TRBV28|TRBJ2-7|TRBD2|many
TGTGCCAGCAGTGCGACTAGGACTAGCTCATATCACTACGAGCAGTACTTC
CASSATRTSSYHYEQYF
>TRBV5-1|TRBJ2-6|-|few
TGCGCCAGCAGCTTGGCGGGAGCTTCGAGCTCTGGGGCCAACGTCCTGACTTTC
CASSLAGASSSGANVLTF
>TRBV6-5|TRBJ2-6|-|many
TGTGCCAGCAGTTACTTATCCTCAACCTCTGGGGCCAACGTCCTGACTTTC
CASSYLSSTSGANVLTF
>TRBV6-1|TRBJ2-3|-|many
TGTGCCAGCAGTGAAGCTGGCCGGCCAGATACGCAGTATTTT
CASSEAGRPDTQYF
>TRBV28|TRBJ2-7|-|many
TGTGCCAGCAGAACTACGTTCCCACTCTCCTACGAGCAGTACTTC
CASRTTFPLSYEQYF
>TRBV27|TRBJ2-7|TRBD1|-
TGTGCCAGCAGGCGGACAGGCCGGGACGAGCAGTACTTC
CASRRTGRDEQYF
>TRBV20-1|TRBJ2-1|-|many
TGCAGTGCTAGTCAGCTCAGAAATGAGCAGTTCTTC
CSASQLRNEQFF
>TRBV9|TRBJ2-3|-|-
TGTGCCAGCAGCGTAGACAGTGCCTCCGATACGCAGTATTTT
CASSVDSASDTQYF
>TRBV5-4|TRBJ1-2|TRBD1|few
TGTGCCAGCAGCTTCCGGGACAGGGCGACACGCTACACCTTC
CASSFRDRATRYTF
>TRBV28|TRBJ1-6|TRBD1|many
TGTGCCAGCAGGTCGCCGGGACAGTCCTATAATTCACCCCTCCACTTT
CASRSPGQSYNSPLHF
>TRBV12-3/TRBV12-4|TRBJ2-7|-|many
TGTGCCAGCAACTACGGCGGGCGAACCCTCGAGCAGTACTTC
CASNYGGRTLEQYF
>TRBV3-1|TRBJ2-1|-|few
TGTGCCAGCAGCCAAGACGGTAGGAACAATGAGCAGTTCTTC
CASSQDGRNNEQFF
>TRBV28|TRBJ2-7|TRBD2|many
TGTGCCAGCAGTTTATTAACGGGAGGGAAATACGAGCAGTACTTC
CASSLLTGGKYEQYF
>TRBV7-6|TRBJ1-6|-|few
TGTGCCAGCAGCTTATCCAGGAGTTCACCCCTCCACTTT
CASSLSRSSPLHF
>TRBV7-2|TRBJ2-7|-|many
TGTGCCAGCAGCGACAGCTACCACTCCTACGAGCAGTACTTC
CASSDSYHSYEQYF
>TRBV20-1|TRBJ1-5|-|many
TGCAGTGCTAGACGCAGCAATCAGCCCCAGCATTTT
CSARRSNQPQHF
>TRBV6-1|TRBJ2-7|-|many
TGTGCCAGCAGTCGGATCATCAGGGCTTACGAGCAGTACTTC
CASSRIIRAYEQYF
>TRBV10-3|TRBJ2-5|-|-
TGTGCCATCAGTGACTCTGCGGGGGAGACCCAGTACTTC
CAISDSAGETQYF
>TRBV18|TRBJ1-1|-|-
TGTGCCAGCTCACCGGTAGGGGTGAACACTGAAGCTTTCTTT
CASSPVGVNTEAFF
>TRBV20-1|TRBJ2-7|TRBD2|-
TGCAGTGCTACAGTTGCGGGGGTCCCCTACGAGCAGTACTTC
CSATVAGVPYEQYF
>TRBV20-1|TRBJ2-7|TRBD1|many
TGCAGTGCAGCCGGGACAGGGGGCTCGCAGTACTTC
CSAAGTGGSQYF